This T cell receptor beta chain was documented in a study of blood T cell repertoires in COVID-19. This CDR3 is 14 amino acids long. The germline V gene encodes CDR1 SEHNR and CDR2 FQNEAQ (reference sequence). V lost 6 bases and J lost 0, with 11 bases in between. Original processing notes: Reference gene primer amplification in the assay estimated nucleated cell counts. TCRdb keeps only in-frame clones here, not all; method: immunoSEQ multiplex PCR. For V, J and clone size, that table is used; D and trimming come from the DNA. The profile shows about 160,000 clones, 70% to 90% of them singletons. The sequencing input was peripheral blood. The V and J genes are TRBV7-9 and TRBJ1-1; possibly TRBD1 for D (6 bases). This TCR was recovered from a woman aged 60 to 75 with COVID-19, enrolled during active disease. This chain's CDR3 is CASRPGQMNTEAFF. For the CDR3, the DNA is TGTGCCAGCAGACCCGGACAGATGAACACTGAAGCTTTCTTT.